A selection of T cell receptor beta chains follows, all from one sample in a study of T cell responses to AZD1222 COVID-19 vaccine. The repertoire was sequenced with immunoSEQ multiplex PCR; TCRdb's copy has only in-frame clones and lacks some. The table includes 150,000 or so clones, 80% to 90% detected once. This specimen consisted of peripheral blood, obtained on day 0 of AZD1222 vaccination. These TCRs come from an adult in good health. Both conserved end residues are part of each CDR3. The D gene is left open where the match is weak. Only part of the rows carry a size: once, few, many, or a class if the clone is expanded.

d_call j_call v_call clone_size cdr3_nt cdr3_aa
- TRBJ1-2 TRBV5-4 - TGTGCCAGCACCTCCCCAAGTCGTGTAGACTATGGCTACACCTTC CASTSPSRVDYGYTF
- TRBJ1-6 TRBV23-1 once TGCGCCAGCAGTCTATCAAATTCACCCCTCCACTTT CASSLSNSPLHF
- TRBJ2-2 TRBV27 - TGTGCCAGCAGTTCAAATATAGGGACATATTATACGGGGGAGCTGTTTTTT CASSSNIGTYYTGELFF
TRBD2 TRBJ2-1 TRBV10-1 - TGCGCCAGCAGTGAAATTCTAGCGGGGTACAATGAGCAGTTCTTC CASSEILAGYNEQFF
- TRBJ1-1 TRBV5-1 - TGCGCCAGCAGCTTGGTGGCACCCATGAACACTGAAGCTTTCTTT CASSLVAPMNTEAFF
- TRBJ1-5 TRBV11-3 - TGTGCCAGCGCCGTGGGCAGCAATCAGCCCCAGCATTTT CASAVGSNQPQHF
- TRBJ1-5 TRBV6-2/TRBV6-3 - TGTGCCAGCAGTCTACGGGGGCGGGGCATGGGCAATCAGCCCCAGCATTTT CASSLRGRGMGNQPQHF
TRBD1 TRBJ2-7 TRBV11-2 - TGTGCCAGCAGTTTTCGCCTAGGGACAGGGCGCGAGCAGTACTTC CASSFRLGTGREQYF
- TRBJ2-5 TRBV2 few TGTGCCAGCAAGTACCAAGAGACCCAGTACTTC CASKYQETQYF
- TRBJ1-1 TRBV15 - TGTGCCACCAGCAGAGATGGGGGGTTGGAAGCTTTCTTT CATSRDGGLEAFF
- TRBJ2-1 TRBV7-9 - TGTGCCAGCATAATGGGGCTACCCCACAATGAGCAGTTCTTC CASIMGLPHNEQFF